Here is one TCR beta chain with its context. This entry comes from a study of CD8 T cells in Susac syndrome. Roughly 0.45 to 1 ug RNA was reverse transcribed with random hexamers. An immunoSEQ multiplex PCR amplified TCR beta CDR3 over 54 Vbeta and 13 Jbeta. MiXCR was run by TCRdb on the immunoSEQ multiplex PCR reads, yielding one entry per CDR3 protein. The data hold about 180,000 distinct CDR3 sequences, with about 95% observed a single time. This CDR3 has 15 residues. With 0 bases removed from V and 4 bases from J, the gap between germline ends came to 13 bases. Germline-derived CDR1 and CDR2 are DFQATT and SNEGSKA (reference sequence). Peripheral blood CD8+ and CD4+ T cells were profiled by TCR beta sequencing. Control patients had untreated stable or active relapsing-remitting multiple sclerosis by revised McDonald criteria. TEMRA cells were enriched by FACS, and CD4+ and CD8+ T cells were negatively isolated.

The receptor was isolated from a human donor with multiple sclerosis. Sequenced material: CD8+ T cells from PBMCs. This chain connects TRBV20-1 to TRBJ1-3; D remains ambiguous. Written as DNA, the CDR3 is TGCAGTGCTAGAGATAGAGGGTCCCTCGGAAACACCATATATTTT. The encoded protein is CSARDRGSLGNTIYF.